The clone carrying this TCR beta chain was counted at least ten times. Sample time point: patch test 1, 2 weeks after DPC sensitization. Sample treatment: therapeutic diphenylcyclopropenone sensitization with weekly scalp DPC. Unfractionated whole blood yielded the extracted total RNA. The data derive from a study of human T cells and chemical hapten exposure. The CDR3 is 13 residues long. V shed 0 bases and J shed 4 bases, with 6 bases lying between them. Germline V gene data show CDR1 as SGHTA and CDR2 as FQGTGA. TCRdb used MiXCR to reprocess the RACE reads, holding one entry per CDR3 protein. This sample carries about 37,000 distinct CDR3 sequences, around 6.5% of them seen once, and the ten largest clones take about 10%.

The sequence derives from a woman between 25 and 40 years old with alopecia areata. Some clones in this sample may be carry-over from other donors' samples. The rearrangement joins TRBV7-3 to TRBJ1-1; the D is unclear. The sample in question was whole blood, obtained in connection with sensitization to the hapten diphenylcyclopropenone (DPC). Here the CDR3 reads CASSLTWVTEAFF. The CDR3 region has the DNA TGTGCCAGCAGCTTAACCTGGGTCACTGAAGCTTTCTTT.